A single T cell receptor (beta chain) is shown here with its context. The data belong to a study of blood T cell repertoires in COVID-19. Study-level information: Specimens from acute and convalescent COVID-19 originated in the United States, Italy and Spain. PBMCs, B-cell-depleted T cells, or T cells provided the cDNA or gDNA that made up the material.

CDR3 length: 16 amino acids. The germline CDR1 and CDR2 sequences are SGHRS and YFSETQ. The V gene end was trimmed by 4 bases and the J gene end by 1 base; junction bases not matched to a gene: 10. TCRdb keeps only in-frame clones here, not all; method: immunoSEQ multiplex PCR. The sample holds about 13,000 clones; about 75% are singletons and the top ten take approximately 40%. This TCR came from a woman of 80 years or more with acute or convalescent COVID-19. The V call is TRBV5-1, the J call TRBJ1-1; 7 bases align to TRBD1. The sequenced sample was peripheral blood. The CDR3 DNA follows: TGCGCCAGCAGCGTCACCCCGGGACAGAAGAACACTGAAGCTTTCTTT. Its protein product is CASSVTPGQKNTEAFF. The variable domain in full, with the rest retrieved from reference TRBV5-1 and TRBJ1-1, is KAGVTQTPRYLIKTRGQQVTLSCSPISGHRSVSWYQQTPGQGLQFLFEYFSETQRNKGNFPGRFSGRQFSNSRSEMNVSTLELGDSALYLCASSVTPGQKNTEAFFGQGTRLTVV.